The clone carrying this T cell receptor (beta chain) was observed many times. This sample stems from a study of Graves' ophthalmopathy and Graves' hyperthyroidism. The authors amplified TCR beta CDR3 regions, and they did so from RNA transcripts for repertoire sequencing. Scientists carried out first-round RT-PCR using HTBI primers and then a second-round multiplex PCR. TCRdb itself ran the multiplex PCR reads through MiXCR, one entry per CDR3 protein. Here the sample spans under 350,000 distinct CDR3 sequences, about a sixth being singletons. As the starting material, roughly 9.8 ml of fresh peripheral blood yielded the PBMCs. The CDR3 is 11 amino acids. The ends were cut back, 2 bases at V and 4 bases at J, with 6 bases in the middle. Germline CDR1 reads GTSNPN; CDR2 reads SVGIG (reference sequence).

J is TRBJ2-7 and V is TRBV30; the D is unclear. This clonotype was sampled from an adult man with Graves' ophthalmopathy. Sequenced input: peripheral blood. CDR3 sequence: CAWSPKYEQYF. The CDR3 bases are TGTGCCTGGAGTCCAAAGTACGAGCAGTACTTC.